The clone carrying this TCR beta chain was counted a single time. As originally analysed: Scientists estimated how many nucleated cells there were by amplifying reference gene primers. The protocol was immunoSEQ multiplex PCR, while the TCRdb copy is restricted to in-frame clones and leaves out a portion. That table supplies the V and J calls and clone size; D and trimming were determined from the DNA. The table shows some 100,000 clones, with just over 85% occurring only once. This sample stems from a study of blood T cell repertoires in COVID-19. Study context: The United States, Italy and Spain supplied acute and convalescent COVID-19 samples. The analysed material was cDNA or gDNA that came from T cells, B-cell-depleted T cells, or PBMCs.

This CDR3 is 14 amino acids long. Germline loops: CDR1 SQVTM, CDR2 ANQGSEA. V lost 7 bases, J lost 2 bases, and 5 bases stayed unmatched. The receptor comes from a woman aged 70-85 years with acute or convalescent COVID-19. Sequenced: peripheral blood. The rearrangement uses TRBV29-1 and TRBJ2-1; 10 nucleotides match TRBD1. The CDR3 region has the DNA TGCAGCGCCAGGGACAGGGGAACCTACAATGAGCAGTTCTTC. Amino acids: CSARDRGTYNEQFF.